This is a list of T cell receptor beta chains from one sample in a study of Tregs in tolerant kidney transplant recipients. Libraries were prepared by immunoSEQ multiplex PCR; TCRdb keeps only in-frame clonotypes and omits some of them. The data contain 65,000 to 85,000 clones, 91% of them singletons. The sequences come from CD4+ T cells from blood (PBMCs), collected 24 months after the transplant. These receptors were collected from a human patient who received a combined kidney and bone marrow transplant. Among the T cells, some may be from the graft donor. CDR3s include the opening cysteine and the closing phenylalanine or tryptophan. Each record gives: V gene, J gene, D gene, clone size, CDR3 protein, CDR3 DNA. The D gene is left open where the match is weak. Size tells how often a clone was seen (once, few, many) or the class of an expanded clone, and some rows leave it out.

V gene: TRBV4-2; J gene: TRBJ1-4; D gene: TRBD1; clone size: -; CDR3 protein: CASSQGAGTGVEKLFF; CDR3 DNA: TGTGCCAGCAGCCAAGGTGCCGGGACAGGGGTGGAAAAACTGTTTTTT
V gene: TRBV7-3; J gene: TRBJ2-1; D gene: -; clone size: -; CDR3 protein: CASSLSGDPSYNEQFF; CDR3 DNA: TGTGCCAGCAGCTTAAGCGGAGATCCGTCCTACAATGAGCAGTTCTTC
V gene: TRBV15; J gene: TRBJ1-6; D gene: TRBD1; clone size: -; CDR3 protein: CATSRVAFRGTGAVNSPLHF; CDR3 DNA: TGTGCCACCAGCAGAGTCGCGTTTCGGGGAACAGGGGCTGTCAATTCACCCCTCCACTTT
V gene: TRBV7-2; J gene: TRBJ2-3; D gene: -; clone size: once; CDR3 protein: CASSLARGNTQYF; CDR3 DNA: TGTGCCAGCAGCTTAGCGCGAGGAAATACGCAGTATTTT
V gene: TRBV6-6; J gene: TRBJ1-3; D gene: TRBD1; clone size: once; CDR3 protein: CASSYRDSGNTIYF; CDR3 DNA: TGTGCCAGCAGTTACCGGGACAGTGGAAACACCATATATTTT
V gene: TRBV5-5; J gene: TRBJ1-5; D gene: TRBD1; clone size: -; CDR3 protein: CASSPRTGNQPQHF; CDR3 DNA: TGTGCCAGCAGCCCGCGGACAGGGAATCAGCCCCAGCATTTT
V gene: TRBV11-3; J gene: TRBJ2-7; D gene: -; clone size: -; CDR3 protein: CASSSAGRGSEQYF; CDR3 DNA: TGTGCCAGCAGCTCGGCTGGACGGGGTTCGGAGCAGTACTTC
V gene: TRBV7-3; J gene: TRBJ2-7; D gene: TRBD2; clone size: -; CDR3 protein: CASSRSGASTYEQYF; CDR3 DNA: TGTGCCAGCAGCCGTAGCGGGGCGTCGACCTACGAGCAGTACTTC
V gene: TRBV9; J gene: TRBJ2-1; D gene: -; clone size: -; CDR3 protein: CASSVGAGAQNNEQFF; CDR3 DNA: TGTGCCAGCAGCGTAGGGGCGGGTGCCCAAAACAATGAGCAGTTCTTC
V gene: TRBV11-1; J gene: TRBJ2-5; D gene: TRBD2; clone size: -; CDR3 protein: CASSLVRGRAWETQYF; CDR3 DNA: TGTGCCAGCAGCTTAGTCCGCGGGAGGGCCTGGGAGACCCAGTACTTC
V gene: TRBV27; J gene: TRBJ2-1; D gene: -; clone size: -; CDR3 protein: CASSFRGRHEQFF; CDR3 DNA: TGTGCCAGCAGTTTCAGGGGAAGGCATGAGCAGTTCTTC
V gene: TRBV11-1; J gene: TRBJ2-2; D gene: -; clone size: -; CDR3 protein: CASSFTRSRGVGTGELFF; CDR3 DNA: TGTGCCAGCAGCTTCACCCGATCGCGGGGTGTGGGGACCGGGGAGCTGTTTTTT
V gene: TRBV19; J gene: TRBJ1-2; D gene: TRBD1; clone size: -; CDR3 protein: CASSIPSDRDYGYTF; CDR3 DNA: TGTGCCAGTAGTATACCCTCAGACAGGGACTATGGCTACACCTTC
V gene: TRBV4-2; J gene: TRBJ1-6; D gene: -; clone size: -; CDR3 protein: CASSQVVQGVNNSPLHF; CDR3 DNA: TGTGCCAGCAGCCAAGTAGTACAGGGAGTAAATAATTCACCCCTCCACTTT
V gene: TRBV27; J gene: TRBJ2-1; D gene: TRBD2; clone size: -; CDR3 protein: CASSFGGRADEQFF; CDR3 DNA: TGTGCCAGCAGTTTTGGCGGGAGGGCCGATGAGCAGTTCTTC
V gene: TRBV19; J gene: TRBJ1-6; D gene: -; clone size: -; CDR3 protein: CASSNDHRSSYNSPLHF; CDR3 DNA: TGTGCCAGTAGTAACGACCACAGGAGCTCCTATAATTCACCCCTCCACTTT
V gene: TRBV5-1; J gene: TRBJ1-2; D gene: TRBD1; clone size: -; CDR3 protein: CASSHYPDRVGGYTF; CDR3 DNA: TGCGCCAGCAGCCACTATCCGGACAGGGTGGGTGGCTACACCTTC
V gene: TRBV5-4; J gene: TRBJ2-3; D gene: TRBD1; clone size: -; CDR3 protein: CASIRGSRGTQYF; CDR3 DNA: TGTGCCAGCATCCGAGGATCCAGGGGGACGCAGTATTTT
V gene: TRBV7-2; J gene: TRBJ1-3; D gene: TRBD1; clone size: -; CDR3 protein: CASSSRGLRAGNTIYF; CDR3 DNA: TGTGCCAGCAGCTCCAGGGGGCTTAGGGCCGGAAACACCATATATTTT
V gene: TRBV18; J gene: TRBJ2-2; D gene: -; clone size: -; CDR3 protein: CASSGGLFTGELFF; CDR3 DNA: TGTGCCAGCTCAGGAGGACTATTCACCGGGGAGCTGTTTTTT